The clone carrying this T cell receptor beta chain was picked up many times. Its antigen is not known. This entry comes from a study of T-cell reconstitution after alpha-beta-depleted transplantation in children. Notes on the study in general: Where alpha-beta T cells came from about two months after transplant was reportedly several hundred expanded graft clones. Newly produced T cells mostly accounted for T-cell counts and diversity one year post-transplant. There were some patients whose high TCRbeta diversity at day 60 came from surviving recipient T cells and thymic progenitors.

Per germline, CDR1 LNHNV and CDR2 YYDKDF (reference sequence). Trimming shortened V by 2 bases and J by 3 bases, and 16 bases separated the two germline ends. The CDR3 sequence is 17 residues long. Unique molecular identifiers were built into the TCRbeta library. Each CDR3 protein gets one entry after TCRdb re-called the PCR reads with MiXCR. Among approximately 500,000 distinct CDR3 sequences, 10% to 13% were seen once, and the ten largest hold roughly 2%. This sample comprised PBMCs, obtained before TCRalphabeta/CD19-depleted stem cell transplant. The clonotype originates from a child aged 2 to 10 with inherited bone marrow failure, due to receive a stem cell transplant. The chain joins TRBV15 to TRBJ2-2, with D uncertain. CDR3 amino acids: CATSRPSFETDTGELFF. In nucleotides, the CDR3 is TGTGCCACCAGCAGACCTTCTTTTGAGACGGACACCGGGGAGCTGTTTTTT.